Shown below are 28 T cell receptor beta chains from a single sample sequenced in a study of shared clonotypes between healthy human individuals. Assay used: immunoSEQ multiplex PCR; TCRdb lists only in-frame clones, some missing. Of some 2,000,000 clones listed, roughly 95% are singletons. The specimen sequenced was naive CD4+ T cells sorted from blood. Documented subset: CD45RA+ positively selected. The receptor source for this set is a man aged 18 to 29 in good health.

V and J are TRBV5-1 and TRBJ2-7; maybe TRBD1 (5 bases). The CDR3 runs to 15 residues. V was shortened by 4 bases and J by 6 bases, with 20 bases between the two germline ends. Germline-derived CDR1 and CDR2 are SGHRS and YFSETQ. The CDR3, as DNA: TGCGCCAGCAGCACATTCAGGTCCCCCAGGGTCGAGCAGTACTTC. It codes for CASSTFRSPRVEQYF.

The chain combines TRBV5-1 with TRBJ2-3; 8 positions match TRBD1. V was clipped by 0 bases and J by 4 bases; unmatched bases: 7. The CDR3 spans 16 residues. The germline gives CDR1 SGHRS, CDR2 YFSETQ. This CDR3 is CASSLELQGAADTQYF. In DNA, the CDR3 is TGCGCCAGCAGCTTGGAGCTTCAGGGGGCCGCAGATACGCAGTATTTT.

The chain joins TRBV4-1 to TRBJ2-5, with 9 bases lining up with TRBD1. The germline gives CDR1 MGHRA, CDR2 YSYEKL. V shed 6 bases, J shed 4 bases, and the junction held 9 bases outside the gene matches. The CDR3 has 15 amino acids. CDR3: CASSRQQGAGETQYF. The CDR3 DNA reads as TGCGCCAGCAGTCGTCAACAGGGGGCAGGAGAGACCCAGTACTTC.

This clone appeared a single time. The genes are TRBV6-5 and TRBJ1-1; tentatively, D is TRBD1 (5 bases). The germline V and J ends were trimmed by 6 bases and 4 bases, with 18 bases remaining between them. Germline loops: CDR1 MNHEY, CDR2 SVGAGI. This CDR3 comprises 15 residues. DNA of the CDR3: TGTGCCAGCAGGCCAGGGAGGACGTCGGGCACTGAAGCTTTCTTT. Its translation is CASRPGRTSGTEAFF.

The chain has TRBV4-1 and TRBJ2-6; TRBD1 matches 7 bases. This CDR3 has 19 residues. Germline-derived CDR1 and CDR2 are MGHRA and YSYEKL. V dropped 4 bases and J dropped 1; count of bases not matched to a gene: 13. CDR3: CASSPTHRTGGSGANVLTF. CDR3 nucleotide sequence: TGCGCCAGCAGCCCCACTCACAGGACAGGTGGTTCTGGGGCCAACGTCCTGACTTTC.

The chain is built from TRBV11-2 and TRBJ1-1; D perhaps matches TRBD1 (5 bases). This CDR3 has 14 residues. Germline V lookup: CDR1 SGHAT, CDR2 FQNNGV. V was shortened by 5 bases and J by 1 base, with 11 bases between the two germline ends. CDR3 sequence reads: CASSRGGKNTEAFF. The CDR3 DNA sequence: TGTGCCAGCAGCCGCGGGGGAAAGAACACTGAAGCTTTCTTT.

This sequence joins TRBV6-1 and TRBJ2-7; 9 nucleotides match TRBD1. Germline trimming cut 3 bases from V and 2 bases from J; bases unmatched to any gene: 8. Germline V gives CDR1 MNHNS, CDR2 SASEGT. This CDR3 contains 16 residues. The CDR3 is CASSDGGQGITYEQYF. The CDR3, as DNA: TGTGCCAGCAGTGATGGGGGACAGGGAATTACCTACGAGCAGTACTTC.

The rearrangement uses TRBV2 and TRBJ2-6; D may be TRBD1 (6 bases). The CDR3 is made up of 18 amino acids. The ends were cut back, 2 bases at V and 4 bases at J, with 18 bases in the middle. Per the germline V gene, CDR1 is SNHLY and CDR2 is FYNNEI. CDR3 in amino acids: CASSERGTGTLGANVLTF. CDR3 nucleotide sequence: TGTGCCAGCAGTGAAAGGGGAACAGGGACGCTCGGGGCCAACGTCCTGACTTTC.

This chain uses TRBV27 with TRBJ2-5; 8 bases line up with TRBD1. The CDR3 runs 15 residues. Germline-derived CDR1 and CDR2 are MNHEY and SMNVEV (reference sequence). The V gene end was trimmed by 4 bases and the J gene end by 4 bases; junction bases not matched to a gene: 8. CDR3 DNA sequence: TGTGCCAGCAGTTCGTGGACAGGGTCGGGAGAGACCCAGTACTTC. Protein product: CASSSWTGSGETQYF.

The J gene is TRBJ2-7, the V gene TRBV7-9; D is perhaps TRBD2 (6 bases). The CDR3 is made up of 14 amino acids. The germline gives CDR1 SEHNR, CDR2 FQNEAQ (reference sequence). V lost 5 bases, J lost 6 bases, and 17 bases lay in between. The CDR3 nucleotides are TGTGCCAGCAGCCATTCCGGAGGGCCGGGCGAGCAGTACTTC. Protein sequence: CASSHSGGPGEQYF.

The chain links TRBV18 to TRBJ2-7; D uncertain. Trimming removed 0 bases at V and 0 bases at J, with 15 bases between. Per the germline V gene, CDR1 is KGHSH and CDR2 is LQKENI. The CDR3 spans 17 residues. CDR3 amino acids: CASSPPLHGWDSYEQYF. CDR3 sequence (DNA): TGTGCCAGCTCACCACCTCTTCACGGGTGGGACTCCTACGAGCAGTACTTC.

DNA of the CDR3: TGTGCCATCAGTGAGTCCATAGCGGGGGTCAACACCGGGGAGCTGTTTTTT. Amino acid sequence: CAISESIAGVNTGELFF. The chain is built from TRBV10-3 and TRBJ2-2, with TRBD2 matching 9 bases. Germline-derived CDR1 and CDR2 are ENHRY and SYGVKD. Trimming took 0 bases from V and 2 from J; bases not matched to a gene: 4. This CDR3 comprises 17 residues.

CDR3 sequence: CASNRGGSNYGYTF. The CDR3 bases are TGTGCCAGCAACCGGGGGGGAAGTAACTATGGCTACACCTTC. V is TRBV5-4 and J is TRBJ1-2, with D possibly matching TRBD1 (5 bases). Germline-derived CDR1 and CDR2 are SGHNT and YYREEE (reference sequence). Trimming left V 6 bases short and J 1 base short, with 13 bases between. CDR3 length: 14 residues.

This chain uses TRBV2 with TRBJ2-6; D gene uncertain. The ends were cut back, 3 bases at V and 3 bases at J, with 9 bases in the middle. Germline V gene lookup returns CDR1 SNHLY and CDR2 FYNNEI. CDR3 length: 15 residues. CDR3 sequence (DNA): TGTGCCAGCAGTGATGGAGTTTTTGGGGCCAACGTCCTGACTTTC. Its translation: CASSDGVFGANVLTF. Together with reference TRBV2 and TRBJ2-6, the CDR3 gives the full variable domain: EPEVTQTPSHQVTQMGQEVILRCVPISNHLYFYWYRQILGQKVEFLVSFYNNEISEKSEIFDDQFSVERPDGSNFTLKIRSTKLEDSAMYFCASSDGVFGANVLTFGAGSRLTVL.

For this clone: Germline is not matched at one junction end, which may reflect a read error. The chain combines TRBV13 with TRBJ2-2; D unresolved. CDR1 is PRHDT and CDR2 is FYEKMQ in the germline V gene (reference sequence). The CDR3 totals 15 residues. The CDR3 is CASSLAPKNAGELFF. CDR3 nucleotide sequence: TGTGCCAGCAGCTTAGCACCCAAGAACGCCGGGGAGCTGTTTTTT.

This chain connects TRBV5-6 to TRBJ1-6; no clear D. The CDR3 covers 15 residues. V was trimmed by 4 bases and J by 9 bases, leaving 17 bases between them. Germline values: CDR1 SGHDT, CDR2 YYEEEE. CDR3 protein: CASSRHTGAFSPLHF. DNA of the CDR3: TGTGCCAGCAGCCGACACACGGGCGCCTTTTCACCCCTCCACTTT.

The chain uses TRBV2 and TRBJ1-2, with TRBD1 matching over 7 bases. Germline loops: CDR1 SNHLY, CDR2 FYNNEI. The CDR3 is 18 amino acids. V shed 0 bases, J shed 4 bases, and the junction held 14 bases outside the gene matches. CDR3 amino acids: CASSEALKKSTGSYGYTF. The CDR3 DNA reads TGTGCCAGCAGTGAAGCCTTGAAAAAATCGACAGGGTCCTATGGCTACACCTTC.

Concerning this clone itself: Other DNA sequences in the sample encode the same CDR3. V usage is TRBV7-2 and J usage is TRBJ2-3; D not resolved. Trimming took 1 base from V and 1 from J, leaving 6 bases between them. The CDR3 runs 14 residues. Per germline, CDR1 SGHTA and CDR2 FQGNSA. This chain's CDR3 is CASSLVGGTDTQYF. CDR3 DNA: TGTGCCAGCAGCTTAGTGGGCGGCACAGATACGCAGTATTTT.

Here the CDR3 DNA reads TGTGCCAGCTCACCACCGGTAAACAGGGAAACTAATTCACCCCTCCACTTT. Its protein product is CASSPPVNRETNSPLHF. This chain links TRBV18 with TRBJ1-6; perhaps TRBD1 as D (6 bases). Trimming stripped 0 bases from V and 6 bases from J, with 15 bases between. The CDR3 is made up of 17 amino acids. Looked up from germline, CDR1 is KGHSH and CDR2 is LQKENI.

The chain couples TRBV6-8 to TRBJ2-7, with D unresolved. The germline CDR1 and CDR2 sequences are MNHGY and SAAAGT. The CDR3 sequence is 12 residues long. V lost 5 bases and J lost 5, with 10 bases in between. CDR3 DNA: TGTGCCAGCAGTCCCTTTACCGACGAGCAGTACTTC. This encodes CASSPFTDEQYF.

The CDR3 DNA sequence: TGTGCCTGGACCCGACTGGGAGGGACTGAAGCTTTCTTT. This gives the protein CAWTRLGGTEAFF. The V gene is TRBV30, the J gene TRBJ1-1; unclear D gene. The length of the CDR3 is 13 residues. V shed 4 bases and J shed 5 bases, with 14 bases lying between them. Germline V gene lookup returns CDR1 GTSNPN and CDR2 SVGIG (reference sequence).

The chain is built from TRBV30 and TRBJ1-4; a possible D gene is TRBD1 (5 bases). Trimming left V 2 bases short and J 2 bases short, with 12 bases between. There are 15 residues in the CDR3. Germline V gene data show CDR1 as GTSNPN and CDR2 as SVGIG (reference sequence). CDR3 bases: TGTGCCTGGAGTCCCCTCGGGGGGACTAATGAAAAACTGTTTTTT. This sequence encodes CAWSPLGGTNEKLFF.

This sequence joins TRBV6-1 and TRBJ2-1; D may match TRBD1 or TRBD2 (5 bases each). Between the trimmed V and J ends, which lost 2 bases and 7 bases, there was a span of 24 bases. CDR3 size: 18 residues. Germline V gene data show CDR1 as MNHNS and CDR2 as SASEGT. CDR3 in amino acids: CASSEWPHGVGVLNEQFF. The CDR3 DNA is TGTGCCAGCAGTGAATGGCCCCACGGGGTGGGGGTTTTAAATGAGCAGTTCTTC.

This rearrangement joins TRBV2 to TRBJ1-5; D is perhaps TRBD1 (5 bases). V gave up 6 bases and J gave up 1 base, with 13 bases separating them. Looked up from germline, CDR1 is SNHLY and CDR2 is FYNNEI. CDR3 length: 15 amino acids. CDR3 residues: CASRGDRTSNQPQHF. DNA of the CDR3: TGTGCCAGCAGGGGGGACCGAACAAGCAATCAGCCCCAGCATTTT.

The rearrangement joins TRBV6-1 to TRBJ1-6; a possible D gene is TRBD1 (6 bases). Between the trimmed V and J ends, which lost 2 bases and 0 bases, there was a span of 14 bases. Germline CDR1 is MNHNS and CDR2 is SASEGT. The CDR3 runs 18 residues. The CDR3 nucleotides read TGTGCCAGCAGTGAAAGACAGGTTCTGAGCTCCTATAATTCACCCCTCCACTTT. As protein: CASSERQVLSSYNSPLHF.

The rearrangement uses TRBV6-4 and TRBJ2-1, with D possibly matching TRBD2 (5 bases). Germline V gene sequence: CDR1 MRHNA, CDR2 SNTAGT. This CDR3 contains 14 residues. Trimming left V 2 bases short and J 6 bases short, with 11 bases between. CDR3 bases: TGTGCCAGCAGTGACGGCACGGCGGGCAATGAGCAGTTCTTC. This gives the protein CASSDGTAGNEQFF.

The chain carries TRBV6-6 and TRBJ2-7; no clear D. The V end was cut by 0 bases, the J end by 2 bases, with 8 bases between. Germline lookup yields CDR1 MNHNY and CDR2 SVGAGI (reference sequence). The CDR3 has 14 residues. CDR3 loop: CASSYSSNPYEQYF. CDR3 sequence (DNA): TGTGCCAGCAGTTACTCGTCCAATCCCTACGAGCAGTACTTC.

About this clone itself: The identical CDR3 is also encoded by other nucleotide sequences in the sample. The rearrangement joins TRBV6-5 to TRBJ1-2; TRBD1 agrees at 9 bases. Germline CDR1 reads MNHEY; CDR2 reads SVGAGI. This CDR3 has 14 amino acids. The V gene end was trimmed by 0 bases and the J gene end by 6 bases; junction bases not matched to a gene: 2. For the CDR3, the DNA is TGTGCCAGCAGTTACTCGACAGGGGGAGATGGCTACACCTTC. It yields the protein CASSYSTGGDGYTF.